These 24 T cell receptor beta chains originate from one sample sequenced in a study of shared clonotypes between healthy human individuals. Sequencing used immunoSEQ multiplex PCR; TCRdb keeps in-frame clones, though not all of them. Of some 2,500,000 clones listed, under 95% are singletons. The material sequenced was naive CD4+ T cells from PBMCs. Subset meaning: CD45RA+ positively selected. These receptors all come from a man in his late teens or twenties in good health. Some clones in this sample may be carry-over from other donors' samples.

The chain is built from TRBV13 and TRBJ1-5; D remains ambiguous. This CDR3 comprises 13 residues. Deletions cut 0 bases from V and 5 bases from J, with 5 bases between. Per the germline V gene, CDR1 is PRHDT and CDR2 is FYEKMQ (reference sequence). In DNA form, the CDR3 reads TGTGCCAGCAGCTTAGGAGTGGATCAGCCCCAGCATTTT. Protein: CASSLGVDQPQHF.

The chain links TRBV7-2 to TRBJ2-1; 13 positions match TRBD2. Germline V gene sequence: CDR1 SGHTA, CDR2 FQGNSA. The CDR3 is 15 amino acids. Trimming cost V 5 bases and J 8 bases; bases outside gene matches: 6. DNA for the CDR3: TGTGCCAGCAGCCTAGGACTAGCGGGAGACTATGAGCAGTTCTTC. It translates to CASSLGLAGDYEQFF.

This sequence joins TRBV7-2 and TRBJ2-7; D perhaps matches TRBD2 (7 bases). Germline assignment: CDR1 SGHTA and CDR2 FQGNSA. Deletions cut 1 base from V and 6 bases from J, with 25 bases between. This CDR3 spans 18 amino acids. CDR3 region: CASSLEAKAGARSVEQYF. In DNA, the CDR3 is TGTGCCAGCAGCTTAGAGGCCAAGGCGGGGGCCCGATCGGTCGAGCAGTACTTC.

The CDR3 here is CASSPRGLAGALYGANVLTF. In DNA, the CDR3 is TGTGCCAGCTCACCGAGGGGACTAGCGGGAGCTCTCTATGGGGCCAACGTCCTGACTTTC. The chain combines TRBV18 with TRBJ2-6; 14 bases are a match to TRBD2. The CDR3 is made up of 20 amino acids. Unmatched junction bases numbered 10, after V lost 3 bases and J lost 3 bases. Per germline, CDR1 KGHSH and CDR2 LQKENI.

The chain carries TRBV4-1 and TRBJ1-1; TRBD1 might be the D (6 bases). Germline assignment: CDR1 MGHRA and CDR2 YSYEKL. The V end was cut by 0 bases, the J end by 4 bases, with 15 bases between. The CDR3 covers 16 residues. The CDR3 coding sequence is TGCGCCAGCAGCCAAGATCCCCGACAGGTCGGCACTGAAGCTTTCTTT. Its protein is CASSQDPRQVGTEAFF.

The chain links TRBV7-2 to TRBJ2-7; 7 bases are a match to TRBD1. The length of the CDR3 is 14 residues. The J segment lost 2 bases and the V segment lost 1 base, leaving 2 bases of the junction unmatched. Germline values: CDR1 SGHTA, CDR2 FQGNSA. DNA of the CDR3: TGTGCCAGCAGCTTAGAGGGACAGACCTACGAGCAGTACTTC. It specifies CASSLEGQTYEQYF.

The chain links TRBV9 to TRBJ2-1; 11 nucleotides agree with TRBD2. The germline gives CDR1 SGDLS, CDR2 YYNGEE. The ends lost 2 bases at V and 3 bases at J; junction bases unmatched: 4. CDR3 length: 16 amino acids. This chain's CDR3 is CASSVLAGGLYNEQFF. CDR3 nucleotide sequence: TGTGCCAGCAGCGTGTTAGCGGGAGGGCTCTACAATGAGCAGTTCTTC.

This sequence joins TRBV7-2 and TRBJ1-1; D gene ambiguous. CDR3 length: 12 residues. Germline CDR1 and CDR2: SGHTA and FQGNSA. V shed 5 bases and J shed 1 base, with 5 bases lying between them. CDR3 bases: TGTGCCAGCAGCCGACAGAACACTGAAGCTTTCTTT. It translates to CASSRQNTEAFF.

The chain employs TRBV18 and TRBJ2-2; the D gene is possibly TRBD1 (6 bases). CDR1 is KGHSH, CDR2 LQKENI, per germline. The V end lost 0 bases, the J end lost 4 bases, and 15 bases lay between the germline ends. The CDR3 loop spans 17 amino acids. The DNA for the CDR3 is TGTGCCAGCTCACCACCGCCCAGGGGCGATGGCACCGGGGAGCTGTTTTTT. Translation gives CASSPPPRGDGTGELFF.

CDR3 DNA: TGTGCCAGCTCACTTAGCCAGACAGGCAGCTCCTACGAGCAGTACTTC. This sequence encodes CASSLSQTGSSYEQYF. The chain is built from TRBV18 and TRBJ2-7; TRBD1 is a possible D gene (6 bases). CDR1 is KGHSH, CDR2 LQKENI, per germline. V was shortened by 4 bases and J by 0 bases, with 16 bases between the two germline ends. This CDR3 is built from 16 residues.

The chain carries TRBV5-1 and TRBJ1-2; weak D call: TRBD1 (5 bases). Trimming removed 1 base from V and 2 bases from J, with 12 bases in between. The germline CDR1 and CDR2 sequences are SGHRS and YFSETQ. The CDR3 is 15 amino acids. CDR3 amino acids: CASSLTYGGNYGYTF. CDR3 sequence (DNA): TGCGCCAGCAGCTTGACCTACGGGGGAAACTATGGCTACACCTTC. The full variable domain, with the rest looked up from reference TRBV5-1 and TRBJ1-2, is KAGVTQTPRYLIKTRGQQVTLSCSPISGHRSVSWYQQTPGQGLQFLFEYFSETQRNKGNFPGRFSGRQFSNSRSEMNVSTLELGDSALYLCASSLTYGGNYGYTFGSGTRLTVV.

On this clone itself: This sample includes further DNA sequences coding for the same CDR3. This chain joins TRBV4-1 and TRBJ1-5, with TRBD1 as a possible D gene (5 bases). The CDR3 is made up of 14 amino acids. Trimming left V 3 bases short and J 6 bases short, with 12 bases between. Germline V gives CDR1 MGHRA, CDR2 YSYEKL. CDR3 sequence reads: CASSQSTGGQPQHF. The CDR3 coding sequence is TGCGCCAGCAGCCAGAGCACCGGGGGTCAGCCCCAGCATTTT.

The chain uses TRBV21-1 and TRBJ2-5. TRBV21-1 is assigned pseudogene status. This CDR3 region has 16 residues. The CDR3 is CASSNLYRDGEETQYF. In DNA form, the CDR3 reads TGTGCCAGCAGCAACTTATACCGGGACGGGGAAGAGACCCAGTACTTC.

This sequence joins TRBV7-8 and TRBJ2-7; 9 bases are shared with TRBD1. V was clipped by 4 bases and J by 3 bases; unmatched bases: 7. The CDR3 runs 15 residues. Germline CDR1 is SGHVS and CDR2 is FQNEAQ. The CDR3 region is CASSSRTGVLYEQYF. For the CDR3, the DNA is TGTGCCAGCAGCTCCCGGACAGGGGTTCTCTACGAGCAGTACTTC.

About this clone: The identical CDR3 is also encoded by other nucleotide sequences in the sample. Here the CDR3 reads CASSYGGNTGELFF. The DNA of the CDR3 is TGTGCCAGCAGTTACGGCGGGAACACCGGGGAGCTGTTTTTT. This chain links TRBV6-5 with TRBJ2-2; D is undetermined. Germline-derived CDR1 and CDR2 are MNHEY and SVGAGI. V was clipped by 2 bases and J by 1 base, with 5 bases between them. The CDR3 is 14 amino acids.

The CDR3 region has the DNA TGTGCCAGCAGTTACTCGAACGCGGCCCGCGGGTACGAGCAGTACTTC. This codes for CASSYSNAARGYEQYF. V usage is TRBV6-6 and J usage is TRBJ2-7, with D possibly matching TRBD2 (5 bases). The V gene's germline CDR1 is MNHNY and CDR2 SVGAGI (reference sequence). Trimming cost V 0 bases and J 4 bases, with 16 bases left between them. The CDR3 loop spans 16 amino acids.

This clone has a handful of counts. This chain uses TRBV9 with TRBJ1-1; D unresolved. The CDR3 consists of 14 residues. V lost 0 bases and J 1 base, leaving 7 bases between the germline ends. Germline loops: CDR1 SGDLS, CDR2 YYNGEE. The CDR3 loop reads CASSVEGSNTEAFF. The CDR3, as DNA: TGTGCCAGCAGCGTAGAGGGTTCGAACACTGAAGCTTTCTTT.

The chain recombines TRBV21-1 with TRBJ2-1. TRBV21-1 is an annotated pseudogene. There are 16 residues in the CDR3. The chain's CDR3 is CASSKPSGPSYNEQFF. The CDR3 coding sequence is TGTGCCAGCAGCAAGCCCTCGGGGCCATCCTACAATGAGCAGTTCTTC.

The chain links TRBV10-3 to TRBJ1-2, with 11 positions matching TRBD1. With 5 bases clipped from V and 4 bases from J, the junction kept 3 bases outside the gene matches. Looked up from germline, CDR1 is ENHRY and CDR2 is SYGVKD. The CDR3 covers 14 residues. This CDR3 is CAISRTGGIYGYTF. In DNA form, the CDR3 reads TGTGCCATCAGTAGGACAGGGGGCATCTATGGCTACACCTTC.

The V gene is TRBV11-2, the J gene TRBJ1-3; TRBD1 aligns across 12 bases. The V gene end was trimmed by 4 bases and the J gene end by 7 bases; junction bases not matched to a gene: 8. In germline, CDR1 is SGHAT, CDR2 FQNNGV. The CDR3 runs 16 residues. CDR3 sequence reads: CASSSTAGTGGNTIYF. The CDR3 nucleotides read TGTGCCAGCAGCTCGACCGCCGGGACAGGGGGCAACACCATATATTTT. The full variable domain, its missing parts supplied by reference TRBV11-2 and TRBJ1-3, is EAGVAQSPRYKIIEKRQSVAFWCNPISGHATLYWYQQILGQGPKLLIQFQNNGVVDDSQLPKDRFSAERLKGVDSTLKIQPAKLEDSAVYLCASSSTAGTGGNTIYFGEGSWLTVV.

This clone came up a few times. This sample also contains other DNA sequences that code for the same CDR3. The chain combines TRBV28 with TRBJ1-4; D is perhaps TRBD1 (6 bases). The germline V gene encodes CDR1 MDHEN and CDR2 SYDVKM. Trimming left V 4 bases short and J 4 bases short, with 10 bases between. The CDR3 is 14 residues long. Written as DNA, the CDR3 is TGTGCCAGCAGTTCCGGGACACTTAATGAAAAACTGTTTTTT. This sequence encodes CASSSGTLNEKLFF. Combining the CDR3 with reference TRBV28 and TRBJ1-4 gives the whole variable domain DVKVTQSSRYLVKRTGEKVFLECVQDMDHENMFWYRQDPGLGLRLIYFSYDVKMKEKGDIPEGYSVSREKKERFSLILESASTNQTSMYLCASSSGTLNEKLFFGSGTQLSVL.

The chain couples TRBV4-3 to TRBJ1-1; no clear D gene. There are 12 residues in the CDR3. Germline CDR1 is LGHNA and CDR2 is YSLEER. The V and J ends lost 1 base and 11 bases respectively, with 11 bases between them. CDR3 sequence: CASSQGRSVAFF. The CDR3 DNA follows: TGCGCCAGCAGCCAAGGGAGGTCCGTTGCTTTCTTT.

This clone was counted a few times. The sample contains more than one DNA sequence encoding this CDR3. The V gene is TRBV5-1, the J gene TRBJ1-1; D is undetermined. Per the germline V gene, CDR1 is SGHRS and CDR2 is YFSETQ. The V end lost 0 bases, the J end lost 3 bases, and 9 bases lay between the germline ends. The CDR3 extends over 14 amino acids. The CDR3 loop is CASSLEGRDTEAFF. CDR3 sequence (DNA): TGCGCCAGCAGCTTGGAGGGCAGAGACACTGAAGCTTTCTTT.

V usage is TRBV29-1 and J usage is TRBJ2-5, with 7 bases identical to TRBD1. The V gene end was trimmed by 5 bases and the J gene end by 6 bases; junction bases not matched to a gene: 9. Per the germline V gene, CDR1 is SQVTM and CDR2 is ANQGSEA. This CDR3 region has 13 residues. CDR3 DNA: TGCAGCGTTCCGACAGGGCCGAAGAAGACCCAGTACTTC. Protein product: CSVPTGPKKTQYF.